This T cell receptor (beta chain) was sequenced in a study of CD8+ T cells in alopecia areata. Study at large: Each of the treated patients was given oral tofacitinib, 5 to 10 mg twice daily, for moderate-to-severe alopecia areata.

This clone occurred a few times. Described treatment: oral pan-JAK inhibitor, 5-10 mg twice daily. Germline V gene sequence: CDR1 MNHEY, CDR2 SVGAGI. V lost 3 bases and J lost 2, with 14 bases in between. This CDR3 region has 15 residues. Extracted RNA was reverse transcribed into cDNA, the sequencing template. Data came from immunoSEQ multiplex PCR; TCRdb stores just in-frame clones and leaves some out. The repertoire holds some 190,000 clones, with 51% as singletons. The material was CD8+ T cells sorted from blood, obtained at approximately week 52, from a patient treated with tofacitinib. V usage is TRBV6-5 and J usage is TRBJ2-7, with a weak D call TRBD1 (6 bases). The clonotype comes from a human donor with alopecia areata. The CDR3 loop is CASSYGGNRPYEQYF. The CDR3, as DNA: TGTGCCAGCAGTTATGGGGGCAACCGCCCCTACGAGCAGTACTTC.